This T cell receptor beta chain was captured by sequencing in a study of vaccination and CD4 T cells after COVID-19. This clonotype was observed a handful of times. Its antigen is still unknown. Cultured CD4+ T cell DNA was sequenced using the Oncomine TCR Beta short-read assay. TCRdb re-derived calls from the PCR reads in MiXCR, one entry per CDR3 protein. This sample has roughly 13,000 distinct CDR3 sequences, with about half found just once. Indicated treatment: approximately 9-day PBMC culture with coronavirus spike peptide pools or control peptides (ViraFEST assay). The CDR3 spans 13 residues. V shed 4 bases and J shed 3 bases, with 7 bases lying between them. Germline-derived CDR1 and CDR2 are MNHNS and SASEGT.

This clonotype originated in a human donor who had recovered from COVID-19. Sequenced input: CD4+ T cells from blood, cultured in vitro. The chain combines TRBV6-1 with TRBJ1-3; D remains unclear. As DNA, the CDR3 is TGTGCCAGCAGTGGAGCAGGTGGAAACACCATATATTTT. Translation: CASSGAGGNTIYF.